These 29 T cell receptor beta chains were all obtained from the same sample, sequenced in a study of breast tumors, draining lymph nodes, adjacent tissues. In TCRdb, the multiplex PCR reads were re-called with MiXCR into one record per CDR3 protein. The table has approximately 230,000 distinct CDR3 sequences, under 40% seen once. Samples came from axillary lymph nodes draining the breast cancer. Sequencing was done on a sample of axillary lymph node tissue. These receptors were collected from a female donor with breast cancer. Some clones in this sample may be carry-over from other donors' samples.

This clonotype was counted at least ten times. The chain carries TRBV12-3 or TRBV12-4 and TRBJ2-5; the match to TRBD2 covers 7 bases. CDR3 length: 12 amino acids. V was clipped by 5 bases and J by 7 bases; unmatched bases: 4. The DNA for the CDR3 is TGTGCCAGCAGTCGGACTAGAACGACCCAGTACTTC. Translating it yields CASSRTRTTQYF.

This clonotype was observed at least ten times. V gene TRBV24-1 combines with J gene TRBJ2-1; D call uncertain. The CDR3 runs 15 residues. Between the trimmed V and J ends, which lost 1 base and 0 bases, there was a span of 6 bases. The germline V gene has CDR1 KGHDR and CDR2 SFDVKD. The CDR3 nucleotides read TGTGCCACCAGTGATTTCGTGGGCTCCTACAATGAGCAGTTCTTC. Protein product: CATSDFVGSYNEQFF.

This clonotype has a count of ten or more. The V call is TRBV6-5, the J call TRBJ2-2; 8 bases are a match to TRBD1. V lost 7 bases and J lost 6; bases outside the gene matches: 4. In germline, CDR1 is MNHEY, CDR2 SVGAGI. The CDR3 has 13 amino acids. In DNA, the CDR3 is TGTGCCAGCATACGACAGGGGTCCGGGGAGCTGTTTTTT. Its translation: CASIRQGSGELFF.

In its sample, this clonotype was seen many times. This rearrangement joins TRBV11-2 to TRBJ2-2; tentatively, D is TRBD1 (6 bases). Germline CDR1 reads SGHAT; CDR2 reads FQNNGV. The CDR3 is 15 amino acids. Trimming shortened V by 5 bases and J by 2 bases, and 12 bases separated the two germline ends. This CDR3 reads CASSGGNLNTGELFF. The CDR3 DNA follows: TGTGCCAGCAGCGGGGGCAACTTAAACACCGGGGAGCTGTTTTTT.

This clonotype has at least ten counts. This chain joins TRBV12-5 and TRBJ1-2, with D perhaps TRBD1 (6 bases). With 0 bases removed from V and 6 bases from J, the gap between germline ends came to 23 bases. There are 18 residues in the CDR3. CDR1 is LGHNT and CDR2 is FRNRAP in the germline V gene. CDR3 amino acids: CASGLVPTTDSSLDGYTF. The DNA of the CDR3 is TGTGCTAGTGGTTTGGTTCCCACAACGGACAGTTCCCTGGATGGCTACACCTTC.

V and J are TRBV28 and TRBJ2-7, with D possibly being TRBD2 (5 bases). Trimming cost V 2 bases and J 0 bases, with 11 bases left between them. The CDR3 is 15 amino acids. Germline V gene lookup returns CDR1 MDHEN and CDR2 SYDVKM. The CDR3: CASSLEGTSSYEQYF. DNA for the CDR3: TGTGCCAGCAGTTTAGAGGGAACGAGCTCCTACGAGCAGTACTTC.

This clonotype has at least ten counts. The V gene is TRBV12-3 or TRBV12-4, the J gene TRBJ2-2; maybe TRBD2 (5 bases). The CDR3 spans 13 residues. Trimming shortened V by 6 bases and J by 7 bases, and 12 bases separated the two germline ends. The CDR3 nucleotides are TGTGCCAGCAGCTCCAACGGGGTCGGGGAGCTGTTTTTT. Its translation is CASSSNGVGELFF.

The rearrangement joins TRBV12-3 or TRBV12-4 to TRBJ2-5; D might be TRBD1 (5 bases). The end of the DNA is better explained by TRBJ1-2, so the J call may be wrong. The CDR3 has 14 residues. CDR3 DNA: TGTGCCAGCAGCTATCGGCAGGGTGACTATGGCTACACCTTC. This sequence encodes CASSYRQGDYGYTF.

This clonotype has ten or more counts. The V gene is TRBV18, the J gene TRBJ2-7; 8 positions agree with TRBD1. Trimming at V came to 5 bases and at J to 4 bases, leaving 13 bases not matched to a gene. The CDR3 is 16 residues long. CDR1 is KGHSH and CDR2 is LQKENI in the germline V gene. CDR3 nucleotide sequence: TGTGCCAGCTCAAGCTCCTCCGGGACAGGATCATACGAGCAGTACTTC. It encodes CASSSSSGTGSYEQYF.

The chain uses TRBV28 and TRBJ2-7; 12 nucleotides align to TRBD2. This CDR3 comprises 14 residues. The germline V gene has CDR1 MDHEN and CDR2 SYDVKM. With 7 bases clipped from V and 4 bases from J, the junction kept 5 bases outside the gene matches. CDR3 region: CASTLAGGPYEQYF. In DNA, the CDR3 is TGTGCCAGCACTCTAGCGGGAGGGCCTTACGAGCAGTACTTC. Full variable domain (rest looked up from reference TRBV28 and TRBJ2-7): DVKVTQSSRYLVKRTGEKVFLECVQDMDHENMFWYRQDPGLGLRLIYFSYDVKMKEKGDIPEGYSVSREKKERFSLILESASTNQTSMYLCASTLAGGPYEQYFGPGTRLTVT.

This clonotype appeared many times. The chain employs TRBV7-2 and TRBJ2-7; a possible D gene is TRBD1 (6 bases). Trimming cost V 7 bases and J 6 bases, with 16 bases left between them. The CDR3 extends over 13 amino acids. Germline V gene data show CDR1 as SGHTA and CDR2 as FQGNSA. The CDR3 DNA reads as TGTGCCAGCAAAAGAGACAGGTGGGCCGAGCAGTACTTC. It yields the protein CASKRDRWAEQYF. The complete variable domain, with remaining parts taken from reference TRBV7-2 and TRBJ2-7, reads GAGVSQSPSNKVTEKGKDVELRCDPISGHTALYWYRQSLGQGLEFLIYFQGNSAPDKSGLPSDRFSAERTGGSVSTLTIQRTQQEDSAVYLCASKRDRWAEQYFGPGTRLTVT.

The V and J genes are TRBV20-1 and TRBJ2-3; a possible D gene is TRBD1 (6 bases). The V end lost 3 bases, the J end lost 11 bases, and 21 bases lay between the germline ends. Germline lookup yields CDR1 DFQATT and CDR2 SNEGSKA (reference sequence). The CDR3 sequence is 14 residues long. The CDR3 loop reads CSARSRRGTNEQYF. The CDR3 nucleotides are TGCAGTGCTAGGAGTCGAAGGGGGACGAATGAGCAGTATTTT.

This clonotype was seen a handful of times. The V and J genes are TRBV6-1 and TRBJ1-3; 7 bases match TRBD1. The CDR3 sequence is 16 residues long. The germline gives CDR1 MNHNS, CDR2 SASEGT. Losses at the gene ends were 7 bases for V and 3 bases for J; bases not matched to a gene: 12. CDR3: CASNRDSRAFGNTIYF. DNA for the CDR3: TGTGCCAGCAATAGGGACAGCCGGGCTTTTGGAAACACCATATATTTT.

The V gene is TRBV25-1, the J gene TRBJ2-5, with D perhaps TRBD1 (6 bases). The CDR3 covers 14 residues. From germline, CDR1 is MGHDK and CDR2 SYGVNS. The CDR3 DNA reads as TGTGCTAGCTCTCGGACAGTGAGTCAAGAGACCCAGTACTTC. This translates into CASSRTVSQETQYF.

V gene TRBV7-9 combines with J gene TRBJ2-2, with 12 positions matching TRBD2. Germline V gene sequence: CDR1 SEHNR, CDR2 FQNEAQ (reference sequence). CDR3 length: 17 residues. The V and J ends lost 5 bases and 2 bases, in that order; junction bases with no gene match: 6. The CDR3 reads CASSPTSGGPNTGELFF. In nucleotides, the CDR3 is TGTGCCAGCAGCCCGACTAGCGGGGGCCCTAACACCGGGGAGCTGTTTTTT.

This chain links TRBV6-5 with TRBJ2-3; TRBD2 agrees at 12 bases. The junction had 7 bases not matched to a gene; V was cut back by 5 bases and J by 4 bases. The CDR3 totals 16 residues. Germline CDR1 is MNHEY and CDR2 is SVGAGI. In nucleotides, the CDR3 is TGTGCCAGCAGTCTCCTAGCGGGGGGGCCAGCAGATACGCAGTATTTT. Protein sequence: CASSLLAGGPADTQYF.

This clonotype has a handful of counts. This may arise from a read error, as a much more abundant clone is one base away. The chain joins TRBV24-1 to TRBJ2-1; D may be TRBD2 (6 bases). Germline CDR1 reads KGHDR; CDR2 reads SFDVKD. The CDR3 is 19 residues long. The CDR3 protein is CATSDLQGRGTTTSNEQLF. The CDR3 bases are TGTGCCACCAGTGATTTGCAGGGAAGGGGTACCACTACTAGCAATGAGCAGCTCTTC.

This clonotype was detected only a few times. This sequence may be a read error, since a much larger clone differs from it by one base. V and J are TRBV12-3 or TRBV12-4 and TRBJ1-5; D gene uncertain. The ends were cut back, 8 bases at V and 4 bases at J, with 12 bases in the middle. The CDR3 is 13 amino acids. This CDR3 reads CASACEGNQPQHF. CDR3 nucleotides: TGTGCCAGCGCGTGCGAAGGAAATCAGCCCCAGCATTTT.

This clonotype was counted at least ten times. The rearrangement links TRBV5-1 to TRBJ2-2; 7 nucleotides align to TRBD2. The CDR3 sequence is 15 residues long. Germline V lookup: CDR1 SGHRS, CDR2 YFSETQ. V lost 0 bases, J lost 7 bases, and 6 bases stayed unmatched. The CDR3 sequence is CASSLELAHDGELFF. The CDR3 DNA reads as TGCGCCAGCAGCTTGGAACTAGCGCATGACGGGGAGCTGTTTTTT.

Concerning this clonotype itself: This could be a read error, since a much larger clone is one nucleotide away. The chain has TRBV11-2 and TRBJ2-4, with D tentatively TRBD2 (7 bases). The CDR3 has 16 amino acids. V gave up 4 bases and J gave up 3 bases, with 16 bases separating them. Germline assignment: CDR1 SGHAT and CDR2 FQNNGV. The CDR3 nucleotides are TGTGCCAGCAGCTCTGGGGGGGCCACGGTCAAAAACATTCAGTACTTC. Amino acids: CASSSGGATVKNIQYF.

This clonotype appeared a few times. This chain uses TRBV20-1 with TRBJ1-4; no reliable D call. The last part of the DNA fits TRBJ1-1 better; the J call may be wrong. CDR1 DFQATT and CDR2 SNEGSKA come from the germline V gene (reference sequence). The CDR3 is 15 amino acids. The CDR3 loop is CSARGGQEVGTEAFF. In DNA, the CDR3 is TGCAGTGCTAGAGGAGGGCAAGAAGTAGGAACTGAAGCTTTCTTT.

Many counts were recorded for this clonotype. The CDR3 sequence is CSATRRGGIYEQYF. Written as DNA, the CDR3 is TGCAGTGCTACGCGGCGGGGGGGCATCTACGAGCAGTACTTC. V gene TRBV20-1 combines with J gene TRBJ2-7; 9 positions match TRBD2. Per germline, CDR1 DFQATT and CDR2 SNEGSKA (reference sequence). With V trimmed by 4 bases and J by 3 bases, 7 bases remained unmatched. The CDR3 is 14 amino acids.

The chain has TRBV20-1 and TRBJ1-1, with TRBD1 matching over 9 bases. V was clipped by 5 bases and J by 3 bases; unmatched bases: 4. This CDR3 comprises 13 residues. The V gene's germline CDR1 is DFQATT and CDR2 SNEGSKA (reference sequence). CDR3 sequence (DNA): TGCAGTGCTCGTACAGGGGGCCACACTGAAGCTTTCTTT. It encodes CSARTGGHTEAFF.

V and J are TRBV18 and TRBJ1-4, with D possibly being TRBD1 (5 bases). The germline V gene has CDR1 KGHSH and CDR2 LQKENI. Trimming took 6 bases from V and 1 from J, leaving 15 bases between them. This CDR3 spans 16 amino acids. The CDR3 protein is CASSPDGGGTNEKLFF. The DNA of the CDR3 is TGTGCCAGCTCGCCCGATGGGGGAGGAACTAATGAAAAACTGTTTTTT.

The genes are TRBV7-9 and TRBJ2-1, with a weak D call TRBD2 (5 bases). Germline V lookup: CDR1 SEHNR, CDR2 FQNEAQ (reference sequence). The V and J ends lost 0 bases and 10 bases respectively, with 13 bases between them. The CDR3 is made up of 14 amino acids. This chain's CDR3 is CASSLALAMGEQFF. The DNA of the CDR3 is TGTGCCAGCAGCTTAGCATTAGCGATGGGGGAGCAGTTCTTC.

V gene TRBV20-1 combines with J gene TRBJ2-7, with TRBD1 matching over 8 bases. CDR1 and CDR2 from the germline V gene are DFQATT and SNEGSKA (reference sequence). Trimming took 2 bases from V and 3 from J; bases not matched to a gene: 9. There are 15 residues in the CDR3. CDR3 region: CSARPPDRGSYEQYF. CDR3 DNA: TGCAGTGCTAGACCCCCCGACAGGGGAAGCTACGAGCAGTACTTC.

This rearrangement joins TRBV12-3 or TRBV12-4 to TRBJ2-1; 9 nucleotides line up with TRBD2. This CDR3 is built from 18 residues. The V and J ends lost 2 bases and 7 bases, in that order; junction bases with no gene match: 15. CDR3 sequence reads: CASSLLSSGRKGPNEQFF. Written as DNA, the CDR3 is TGTGCCAGCAGTTTACTCTCCAGCGGGAGGAAAGGGCCAAATGAGCAGTTCTTC.

This clonotype was counted ten times or more. V gene TRBV7-6 combines with J gene TRBJ2-3; 10 bases are a match to TRBD2. In germline, CDR1 is SGHVS, CDR2 FNYEAQ. V lost 5 bases, J lost 2 bases, and 4 bases stayed unmatched. This CDR3 contains 15 residues. Here the CDR3 reads CASSKLAGYTDTQYF. The CDR3 nucleotides are TGTGCCAGCAGCAAACTAGCGGGATACACAGATACGCAGTATTTT. The full variable domain, completed using reference TRBV7-6 and TRBJ2-3, is GAGVSQSPRYKVTKRGQDVALRCDPISGHVSLYWYRQALGQGPEFLTYFNYEAQQDKSGLPNDRFSAERPEGSISTLTIQRTEQRDSAMYRCASSKLAGYTDTQYFGPGTRLTVL.

On this clonotype itself: This may be a read error: a much more frequent sequence differs by one nucleotide. The chain links TRBV11-3 to TRBJ2-2; TRBD1 matches at 7 bases. Per germline, CDR1 SGHNT and CDR2 YENEEA. The CDR3 sequence is 17 residues long. Written as DNA, the CDR3 is TGTGCCAGCAGCCTTCTCACCGGGACAGTGAACACCGGGGAGCTGTCTTTT. It codes for CASSLLTGTVNTGELSF.